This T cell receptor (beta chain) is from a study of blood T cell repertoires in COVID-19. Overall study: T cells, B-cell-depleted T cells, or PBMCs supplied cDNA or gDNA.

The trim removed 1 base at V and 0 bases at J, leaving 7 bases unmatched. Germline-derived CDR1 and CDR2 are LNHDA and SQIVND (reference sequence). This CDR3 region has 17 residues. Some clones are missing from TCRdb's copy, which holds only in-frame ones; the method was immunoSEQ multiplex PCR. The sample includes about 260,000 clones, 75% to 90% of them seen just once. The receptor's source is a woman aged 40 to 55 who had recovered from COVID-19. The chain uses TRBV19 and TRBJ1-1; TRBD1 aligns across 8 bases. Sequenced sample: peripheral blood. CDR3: CASSIARTGNMNTEAFF. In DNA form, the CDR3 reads TGTGCCAGTAGTATAGCTCGGACAGGGAACATGAACACTGAAGCTTTCTTT.